This is a list of T cell receptor beta chains from one sample in a study of cytomegalovirus exposure and HLA in healthy donors. Assay: immunoSEQ multiplex PCR; the TCRdb copy retains only in-frame clones and omits some. This sample has 150,000 to 200,000 clones, with over 75% found just once. Sequenced: PBMCs. The receptors derive from a boy aged 2 to 10 in good health and CMV-seronegative. Each CDR3 is given with its conserved first and last residue. A D gene is named only where the DNA matches it firmly. Where a row states a size, it is once, few, many or the class of an expanded clone; other rows omit it.

size | J | V | D | DNA | CDR3
NA | TRBJ2-7 | TRBV11-2 | TRBD2 | TGTGCCAGCAGCTTTAGAAGGGAGGGGCTCGTGTACGAGCAGTACTTC | CASSFRREGLVYEQYF
once | TRBJ2-5 | TRBV11-2 | NA | TGTGCCAGCAGCTTCAAAGAGACCCAGTACTTC | CASSFKETQYF
NA | TRBJ2-5 | TRBV7-6 | TRBD1 | TGTGCCAGCAGCCATACCGGGACAGGGATTGTAAAGACCCAGTACTTC | CASSHTGTGIVKTQYF
NA | TRBJ2-4 | TRBV5-6 | NA | TGTGCCAGCAGCTTGGCCCAGGGAATGGGGACCAAAAACATTCAGTACTTC | CASSLAQGMGTKNIQYF
NA | TRBJ1-2 | TRBV2 | TRBD1 | TGTGCCAGCAGTGATGGACAGGTGGGGGGCTACACCTTC | CASSDGQVGGYTF
NA | TRBJ1-3 | TRBV19 | NA | TGTGCCAGTGGGACTTCTGGAAACACCATATATTTT | CASGTSGNTIYF
NA | TRBJ2-1 | TRBV5-1 | NA | TGCGCCAGCTCGAAAGGGATATTGGGCGGGGGCAGGAATGAGCAGTTCTTC | CASSKGILGGGRNEQFF
NA | TRBJ2-1 | TRBV9 | TRBD2 | TGTGCCAGCAGCGGGACTAGCGGGAATGAGCAGTTCTTC | CASSGTSGNEQFF
NA | TRBJ2-1 | TRBV6-5 | TRBD1 | TGTGCCAGCACCGATTTGGGACAGGGGGCACTGTTCTTC | CASTDLGQGALFF
NA | TRBJ1-5 | TRBV10-1 | TRBD1 | TGCGCCAGCAACTGGACAGGGAGGGTCAATCAGCCCCAGCATTTT | CASNWTGRVNQPQHF
NA | TRBJ2-5 | TRBV4-1 | TRBD2 | TGCGCCAGCAGCCCCAGAGCTGACTCGCGGGGGGGGGAGACCCAGTACTTC | CASSPRADSRGGETQYF
NA | TRBJ2-5 | TRBV6-6 | NA | TGTGCCAGCAGTTACCCTCAGGGGTCTCAAGAGACCCAGTACTTC | CASSYPQGSQETQYF
NA | TRBJ2-7 | TRBV18 | NA | TGTGCCAGCTCTCTAGACCAGACCTACGAGCAGTACTTC | CASSLDQTYEQYF
NA | TRBJ2-2 | TRBV4-1 | TRBD1 | TGCGCCAGCAGCCCTAGAGGTGGCATTCAGGGGGAGACCGGGGAGCTGTTTTTT | CASSPRGGIQGETGELFF
NA | TRBJ2-5 | TRBV5-4 | TRBD2 | TGTGCCGGCGGGACTAGCGGGGGTGGACAAGAGACCCAGTACTTC | CAGGTSGGGQETQYF
NA | TRBJ1-2 | TRBV9 | NA | TGTGCCAGCAGCACAACGTCGGGGGGCGGACGCGGCTACACCTTC | CASSTTSGGGRGYTF
NA | TRBJ2-6 | TRBV12-1 | NA | TGTGCCAGCAGCTTCCCCGGGAGGGGGGCCAACGTCCTGACTTTC | CASSFPGRGANVLTF
NA | TRBJ1-2 | TRBV6-5 | TRBD1 | TGTGCCAGCAGCCTCGGACAGGGAAATTTTTATGGCTACACCTTC | CASSLGQGNFYGYTF
NA | TRBJ1-1 | TRBV29-1 | NA | TGCAGCGCCCCCCCGGCGGGGGGTGGGAAGATGAACACTGAAGCTTTCTTT | CSAPPAGGGKMNTEAFF
NA | TRBJ2-3 | TRBV2 | NA | TGTGCCAGCTCGACGGACAGCGGCTGGGATACGCAGTATTTT | CASSTDSGWDTQYF
NA | TRBJ2-1 | TRBV11-2 | TRBD1 | TGTGCCAGCAGAACCCCCCCGACAGGGGATCCGTTCTTC | CASRTPPTGDPFF
NA | TRBJ2-2 | TRBV5-1 | TRBD2 | TGCGCCAGCAGCTCGGGACTAGCGGGGGGAACCGGGGAGCTGTTTTTT | CASSSGLAGGTGELFF
NA | TRBJ1-4 | TRBV18 | NA | TGTGCCAGCTCACCAAACCAGAATGAAAAACTGTTTTTT | CASSPNQNEKLFF
NA | TRBJ2-7 | TRBV7-2 | NA | TGTGCCAGCAGCTTAGCGGGGGGGCTGGTCGGCGAGCAGTACTTC | CASSLAGGLVGEQYF
NA | TRBJ1-3 | TRBV4-3 | TRBD1 | TGCGCCAGCAGCCCCCAGACAGGGAGGAACACCATATATTTT | CASSPQTGRNTIYF
NA | TRBJ2-7 | TRBV7-9 | NA | TGTGCCAGCAGCCAGATCGTTCTCGAGCAGTACTTC | CASSQIVLEQYF
NA | TRBJ2-3 | TRBV7-3 | TRBD2 | TGTGCCAGCAGCTTAACTAGCGGGGGGGTGGATACGCAGTATTTT | CASSLTSGGVDTQYF
NA | TRBJ2-2 | TRBV7-2 | NA | TGTGCCAGCAGCTTAGACTACTCCACCGGGGAGCTGTTTTTT | CASSLDYSTGELFF
NA | TRBJ2-7 | TRBV5-1 | NA | TGCGCCAGCAGCGCCCGGGACGGGAGCTCCTACGAGCAGTACTTC | CASSARDGSSYEQYF
NA | TRBJ2-5 | TRBV2 | TRBD2 | TGTGCCAGCAGGTGGCTAGCGGGGGGGGAAGAGACCCAGTACTTC | CASRWLAGGEETQYF
few | TRBJ2-1 | TRBV7-6 | TRBD2 | TGTGCCAGCAGCTCCCGACTAGCGGGGGGGCTCAATGAGCAGTTCTTC | CASSSRLAGGLNEQFF